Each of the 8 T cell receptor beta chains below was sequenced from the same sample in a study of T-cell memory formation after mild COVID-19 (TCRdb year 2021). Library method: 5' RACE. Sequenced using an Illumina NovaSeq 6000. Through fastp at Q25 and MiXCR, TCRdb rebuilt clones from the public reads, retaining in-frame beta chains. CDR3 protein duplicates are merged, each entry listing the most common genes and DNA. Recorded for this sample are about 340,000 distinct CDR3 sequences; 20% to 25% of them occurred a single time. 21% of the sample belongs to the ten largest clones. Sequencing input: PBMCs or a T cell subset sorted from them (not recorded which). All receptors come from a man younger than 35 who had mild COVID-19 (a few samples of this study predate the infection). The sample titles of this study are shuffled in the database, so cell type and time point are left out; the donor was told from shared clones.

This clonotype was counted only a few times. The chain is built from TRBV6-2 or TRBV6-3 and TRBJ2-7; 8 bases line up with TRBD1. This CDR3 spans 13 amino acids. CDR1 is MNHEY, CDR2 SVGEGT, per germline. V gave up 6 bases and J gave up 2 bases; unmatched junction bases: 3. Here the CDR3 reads CASRRTGTYEQYV. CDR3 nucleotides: TGTGCCAGCAGGCGGACAGGGACCTACGAGCAGTACGTC.

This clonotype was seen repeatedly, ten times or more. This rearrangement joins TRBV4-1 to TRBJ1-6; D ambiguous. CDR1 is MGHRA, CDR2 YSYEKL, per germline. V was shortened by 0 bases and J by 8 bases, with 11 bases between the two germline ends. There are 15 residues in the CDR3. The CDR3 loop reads CASSQEPSGYSPLHF. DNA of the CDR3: TGCGCCAGCAGCCAAGAACCATCGGGGTATTCACCCCTCCACTTT.

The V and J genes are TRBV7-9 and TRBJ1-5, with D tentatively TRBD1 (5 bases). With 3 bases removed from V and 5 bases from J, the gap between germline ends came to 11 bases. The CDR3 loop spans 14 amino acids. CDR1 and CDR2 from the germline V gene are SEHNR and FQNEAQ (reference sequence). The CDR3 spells CASSFGGSYQPQHF. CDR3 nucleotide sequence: TGTGCCAGCAGCTTCGGGGGTTCGTATCAGCCCCAGCATTTT.

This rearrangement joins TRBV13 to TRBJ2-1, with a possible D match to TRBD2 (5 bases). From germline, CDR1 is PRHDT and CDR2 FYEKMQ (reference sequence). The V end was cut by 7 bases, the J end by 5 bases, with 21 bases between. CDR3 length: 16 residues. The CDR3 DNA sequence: TGTGCCAGCAATTTGGGCGGACTCGGTTTGGACAATGAGCAGTTCTTC. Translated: CASNLGGLGLDNEQFF.

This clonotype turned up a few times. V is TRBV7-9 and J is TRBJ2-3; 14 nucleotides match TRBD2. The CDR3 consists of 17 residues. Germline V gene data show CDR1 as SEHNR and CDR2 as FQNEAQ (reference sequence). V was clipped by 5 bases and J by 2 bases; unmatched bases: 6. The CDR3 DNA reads TGTGCCAGCAGCCCCTGGACTAGCGGGGGGATCACAGATACGCAGTATTTT. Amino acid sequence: CASSPWTSGGITDTQYF.

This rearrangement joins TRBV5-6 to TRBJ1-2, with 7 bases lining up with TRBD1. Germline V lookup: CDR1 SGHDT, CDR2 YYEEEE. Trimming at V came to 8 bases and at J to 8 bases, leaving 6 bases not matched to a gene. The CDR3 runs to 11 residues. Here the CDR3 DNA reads TGTGCCAGTACAGGGGACGGCGGCTACACCTTC. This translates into CASTGDGGYTF.

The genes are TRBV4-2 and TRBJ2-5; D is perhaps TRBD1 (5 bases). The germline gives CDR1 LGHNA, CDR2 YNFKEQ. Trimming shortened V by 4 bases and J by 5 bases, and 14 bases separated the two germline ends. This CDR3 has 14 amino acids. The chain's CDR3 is CASSPDTLGETQYF. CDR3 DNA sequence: TGTGCCAGCAGCCCGGACACCCTGGGGGAGACCCAGTACTTC.

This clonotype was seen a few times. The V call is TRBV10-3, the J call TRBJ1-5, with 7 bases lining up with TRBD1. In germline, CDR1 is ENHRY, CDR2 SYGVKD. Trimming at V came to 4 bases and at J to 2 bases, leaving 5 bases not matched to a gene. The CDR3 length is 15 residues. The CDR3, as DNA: TGTGCCATCAGTGGTAACAGGGGTCGCAATCAGCCCCAGCATTTT. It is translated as CAISGNRGRNQPQHF.